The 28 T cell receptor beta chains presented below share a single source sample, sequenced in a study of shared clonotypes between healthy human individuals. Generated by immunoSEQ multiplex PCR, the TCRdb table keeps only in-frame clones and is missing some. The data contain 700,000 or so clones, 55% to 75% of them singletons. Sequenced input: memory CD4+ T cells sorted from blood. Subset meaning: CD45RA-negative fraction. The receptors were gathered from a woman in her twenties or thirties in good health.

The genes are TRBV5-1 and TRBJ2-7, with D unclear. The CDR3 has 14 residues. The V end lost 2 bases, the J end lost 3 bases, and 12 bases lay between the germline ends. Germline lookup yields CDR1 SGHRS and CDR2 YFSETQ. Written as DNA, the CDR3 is TGCGCCAGCAGCTTTTTGGACCTTGACTACGAGCAGTACTTC. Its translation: CASSFLDLDYEQYF.

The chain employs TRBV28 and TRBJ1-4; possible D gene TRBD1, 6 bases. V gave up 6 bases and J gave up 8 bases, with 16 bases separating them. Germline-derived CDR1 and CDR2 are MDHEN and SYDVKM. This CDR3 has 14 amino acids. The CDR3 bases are TGTGCCAGCAGGGGGGGCAGGGGCGGCGAAAAACTGTTTTTT. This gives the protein CASRGGRGGEKLFF.

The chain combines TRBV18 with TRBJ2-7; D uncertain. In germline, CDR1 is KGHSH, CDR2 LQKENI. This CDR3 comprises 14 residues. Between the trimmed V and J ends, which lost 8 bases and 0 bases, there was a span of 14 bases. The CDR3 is CASTQDRYSYEQYF. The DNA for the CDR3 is TGTGCCAGCACCCAAGACCGATACTCCTACGAGCAGTACTTC.

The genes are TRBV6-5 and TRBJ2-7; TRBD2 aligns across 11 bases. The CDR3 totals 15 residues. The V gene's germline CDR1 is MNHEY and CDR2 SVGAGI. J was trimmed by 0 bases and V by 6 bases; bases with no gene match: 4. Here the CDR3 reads CASRTTSGSSYEQYF. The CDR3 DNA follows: TGTGCCAGCAGAACTACTAGCGGGAGCTCCTACGAGCAGTACTTC.

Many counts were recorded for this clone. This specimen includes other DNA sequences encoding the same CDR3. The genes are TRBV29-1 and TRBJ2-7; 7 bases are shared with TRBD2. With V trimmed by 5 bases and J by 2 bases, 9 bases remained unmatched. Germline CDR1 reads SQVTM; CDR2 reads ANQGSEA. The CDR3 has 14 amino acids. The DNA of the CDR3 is TGCAGCGTTTCATTCGGCGGGAGCACCTACGAGCAGTACTTC. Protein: CSVSFGGSTYEQYF.

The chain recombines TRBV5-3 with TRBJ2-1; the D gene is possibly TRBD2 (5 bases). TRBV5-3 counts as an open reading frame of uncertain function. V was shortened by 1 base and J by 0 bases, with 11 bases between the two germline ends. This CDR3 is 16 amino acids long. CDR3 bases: TGTGCCAGAAGCTTGTCTGGGAGAGGCTCCTACAATGAGCAGTTCTTC. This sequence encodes CARSLSGRGSYNEQFF.

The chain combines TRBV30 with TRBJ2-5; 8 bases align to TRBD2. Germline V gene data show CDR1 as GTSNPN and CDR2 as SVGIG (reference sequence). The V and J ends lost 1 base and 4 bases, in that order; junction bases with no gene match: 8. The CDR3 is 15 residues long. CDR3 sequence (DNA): TGTGCCTGGAGTGAGCCTTCGGGACTAGTAGAGACCCAGTACTTC. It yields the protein CAWSEPSGLVETQYF.

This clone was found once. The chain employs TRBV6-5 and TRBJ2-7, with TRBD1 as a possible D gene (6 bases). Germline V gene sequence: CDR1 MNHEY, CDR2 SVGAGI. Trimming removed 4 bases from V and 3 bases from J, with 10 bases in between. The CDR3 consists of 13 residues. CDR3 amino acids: CASSFDRNYEQYF. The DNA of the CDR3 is TGTGCCAGCAGTTTTGACAGGAACTACGAGCAGTACTTC.

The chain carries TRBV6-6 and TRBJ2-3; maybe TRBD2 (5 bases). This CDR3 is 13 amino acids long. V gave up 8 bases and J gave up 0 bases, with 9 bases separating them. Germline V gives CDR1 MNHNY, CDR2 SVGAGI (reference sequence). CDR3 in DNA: TGTGCCAGCGAGGGCACTAGCACAGATACGCAGTATTTT. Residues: CASEGTSTDTQYF.

The CDR3 loop reads CASSPQEDSMNTEAFF. For the CDR3, the DNA is TGTGCCAGCTCACCACAGGAGGATTCCATGAACACTGAAGCTTTCTTT. The chain uses TRBV18 and TRBJ1-1, with no clear D. Germline CDR1 reads KGHSH; CDR2 reads LQKENI. The V end was cut by 1 base, the J end by 0 bases, with 12 bases between. The CDR3 extends over 16 amino acids.

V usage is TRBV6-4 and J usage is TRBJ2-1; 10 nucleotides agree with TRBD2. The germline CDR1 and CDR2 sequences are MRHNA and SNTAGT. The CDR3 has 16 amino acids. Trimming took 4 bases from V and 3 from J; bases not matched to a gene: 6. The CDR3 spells CASSGSGRASYNEQFF. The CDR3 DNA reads TGTGCCAGCAGTGGAAGCGGGAGGGCCAGCTACAATGAGCAGTTCTTC.

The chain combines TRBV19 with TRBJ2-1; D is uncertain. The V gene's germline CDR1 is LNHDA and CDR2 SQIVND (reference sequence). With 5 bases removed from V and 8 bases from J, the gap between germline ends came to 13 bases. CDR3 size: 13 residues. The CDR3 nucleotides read TGTGCCAGTAGTTTTTCCCTTTTGGATGAGCAGTTCTTC. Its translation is CASSFSLLDEQFF.

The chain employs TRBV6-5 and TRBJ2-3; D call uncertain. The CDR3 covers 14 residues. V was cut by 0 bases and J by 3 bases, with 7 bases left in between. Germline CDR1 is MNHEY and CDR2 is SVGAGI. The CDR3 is CASSYSWQTDTQYF. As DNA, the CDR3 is TGTGCCAGCAGTTACTCCTGGCAAACAGATACGCAGTATTTT.

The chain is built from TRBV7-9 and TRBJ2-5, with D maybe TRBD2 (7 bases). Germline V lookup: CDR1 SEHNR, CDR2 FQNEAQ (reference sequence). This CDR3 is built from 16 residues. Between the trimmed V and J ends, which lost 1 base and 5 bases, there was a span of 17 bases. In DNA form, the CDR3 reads TGTGCCAGCAGCTTAGGGTCCGGGGGGCAAGCGGAGACCCAGTACTTC. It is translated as CASSLGSGGQAETQYF.

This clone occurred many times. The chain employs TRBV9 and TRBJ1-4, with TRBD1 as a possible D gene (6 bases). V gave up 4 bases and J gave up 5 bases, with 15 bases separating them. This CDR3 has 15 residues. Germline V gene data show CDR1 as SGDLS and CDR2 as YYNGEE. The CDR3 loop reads CASSTPQGGNEKLFF. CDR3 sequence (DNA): TGTGCCAGCAGCACCCCACAGGGAGGCAATGAAAAACTGTTTTTT.

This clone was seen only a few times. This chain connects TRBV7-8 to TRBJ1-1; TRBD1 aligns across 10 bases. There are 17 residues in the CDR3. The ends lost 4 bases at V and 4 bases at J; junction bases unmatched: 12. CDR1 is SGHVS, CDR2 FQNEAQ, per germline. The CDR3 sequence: CASSSWRTGGRSTEAFF. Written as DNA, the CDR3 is TGTGCCAGCAGCTCCTGGAGGACAGGGGGTAGGAGCACTGAAGCTTTCTTT.

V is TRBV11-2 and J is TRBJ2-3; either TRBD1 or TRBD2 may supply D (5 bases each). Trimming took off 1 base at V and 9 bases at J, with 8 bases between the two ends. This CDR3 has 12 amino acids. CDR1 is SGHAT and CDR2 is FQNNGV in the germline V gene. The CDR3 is CASSLGRGTQYF. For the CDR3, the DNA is TGTGCCAGCAGCTTAGGACGGGGCACGCAGTATTTT.

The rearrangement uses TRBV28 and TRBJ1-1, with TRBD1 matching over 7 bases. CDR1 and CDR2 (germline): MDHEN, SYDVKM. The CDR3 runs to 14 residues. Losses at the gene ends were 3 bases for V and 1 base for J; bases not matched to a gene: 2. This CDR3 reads CASSLGQKNTEAFF. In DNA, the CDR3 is TGTGCCAGCAGTTTGGGACAGAAGAACACTGAAGCTTTCTTT.

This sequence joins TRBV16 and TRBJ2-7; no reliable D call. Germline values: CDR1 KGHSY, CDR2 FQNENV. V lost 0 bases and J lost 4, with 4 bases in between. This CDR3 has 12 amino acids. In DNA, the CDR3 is TGTGCCAGCAGCCAATCAACGTACGAGCAGTACTTC. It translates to CASSQSTYEQYF.

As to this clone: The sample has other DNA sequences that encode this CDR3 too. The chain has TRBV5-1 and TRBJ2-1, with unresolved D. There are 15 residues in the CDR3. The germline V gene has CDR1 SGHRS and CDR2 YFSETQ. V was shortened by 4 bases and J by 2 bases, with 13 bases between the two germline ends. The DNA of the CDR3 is TGCGCCAGCAGCCCGTCTTCTGGGGCCTACAATGAGCAGTTCTTC. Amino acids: CASSPSSGAYNEQFF. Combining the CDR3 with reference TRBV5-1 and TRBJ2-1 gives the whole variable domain KAGVTQTPRYLIKTRGQQVTLSCSPISGHRSVSWYQQTPGQGLQFLFEYFSETQRNKGNFPGRFSGRQFSNSRSEMNVSTLELGDSALYLCASSPSSGAYNEQFFGPGTRLTVL.

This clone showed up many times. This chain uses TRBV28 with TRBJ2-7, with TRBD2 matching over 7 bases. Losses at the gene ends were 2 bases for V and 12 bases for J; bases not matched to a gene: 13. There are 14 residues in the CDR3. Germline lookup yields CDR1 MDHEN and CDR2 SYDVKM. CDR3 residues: CASSLSGTKNRRYF. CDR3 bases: TGTGCCAGCAGTTTAAGCGGGACCAAGAATCGTCGGTACTTC.

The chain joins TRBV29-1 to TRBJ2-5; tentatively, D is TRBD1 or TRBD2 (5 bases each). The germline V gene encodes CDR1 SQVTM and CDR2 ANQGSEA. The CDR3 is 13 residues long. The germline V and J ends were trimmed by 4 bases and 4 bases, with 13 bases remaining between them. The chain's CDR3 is CSVVGGGRETQYF. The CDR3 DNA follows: TGCAGCGTTGTGGGTGGGGGAAGAGAGACCCAGTACTTC.

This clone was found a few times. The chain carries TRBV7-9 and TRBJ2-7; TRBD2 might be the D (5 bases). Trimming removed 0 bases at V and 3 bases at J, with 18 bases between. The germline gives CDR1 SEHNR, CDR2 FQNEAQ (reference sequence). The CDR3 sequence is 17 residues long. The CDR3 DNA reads TGTGCCAGCAGCTTAGCGCATTCGAGCGGAGGCCTCTACGAGCAGTACTTC. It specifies CASSLAHSSGGLYEQYF.

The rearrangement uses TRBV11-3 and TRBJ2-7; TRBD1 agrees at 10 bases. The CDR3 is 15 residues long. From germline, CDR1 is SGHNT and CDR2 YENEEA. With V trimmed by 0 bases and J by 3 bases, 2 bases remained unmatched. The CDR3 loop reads CASSLEGTGDYEQYF. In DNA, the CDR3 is TGTGCCAGCAGCTTAGAAGGGACAGGGGACTACGAGCAGTACTTC.

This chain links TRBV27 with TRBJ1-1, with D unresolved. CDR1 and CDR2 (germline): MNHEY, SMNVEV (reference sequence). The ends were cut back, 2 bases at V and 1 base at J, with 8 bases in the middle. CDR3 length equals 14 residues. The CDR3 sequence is CASSLHTPNTEAFF. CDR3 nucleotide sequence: TGTGCCAGCAGTTTACACACGCCGAACACTGAAGCTTTCTTT.

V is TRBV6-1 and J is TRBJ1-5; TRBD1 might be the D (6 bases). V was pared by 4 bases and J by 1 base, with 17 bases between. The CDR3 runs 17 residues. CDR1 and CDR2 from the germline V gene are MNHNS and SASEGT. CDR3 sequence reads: CASSANRAGGSNQPQHF. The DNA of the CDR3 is TGTGCCAGCAGTGCGAACAGGGCCGGAGGGAGCAATCAGCCCCAGCATTTT.

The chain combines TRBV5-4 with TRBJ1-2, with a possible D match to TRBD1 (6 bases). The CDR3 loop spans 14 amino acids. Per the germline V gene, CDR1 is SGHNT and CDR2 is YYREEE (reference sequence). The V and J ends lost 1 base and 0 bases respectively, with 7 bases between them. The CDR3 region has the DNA TGTGCCAGCAGCTTGTGGACAGCTAACTATGGCTACACCTTC. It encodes CASSLWTANYGYTF.

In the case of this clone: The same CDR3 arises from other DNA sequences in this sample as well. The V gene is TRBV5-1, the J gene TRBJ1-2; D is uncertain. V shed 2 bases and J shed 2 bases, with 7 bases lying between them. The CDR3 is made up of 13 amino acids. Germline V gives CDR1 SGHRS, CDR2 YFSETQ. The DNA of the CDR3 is TGCGCCAGCAGCTTTCAGGTCAACTATGGCTACACCTTC. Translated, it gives CASSFQVNYGYTF.